Below, 21 T cell receptor beta chains from the same sample are listed, as sequenced in a study of cytomegalovirus exposure and HLA in healthy donors. The repertoire was sequenced with immunoSEQ multiplex PCR; TCRdb's copy has only in-frame clones and lacks some. The sample holds 160,000 or so clones, around 87% seen once. Material: PBMCs. The receptors come from a woman aged 30 to 39 in good health and CMV-seronegative.

V usage is TRBV7-2 and J usage is TRBJ2-1; 9 nucleotides match TRBD2. Per the germline V gene, CDR1 is SGHTA and CDR2 is FQGNSA. The ends lost 1 base at V and 4 bases at J; junction bases unmatched: 5. The CDR3 is 16 residues long. The CDR3 DNA reads as TGTGCCAGCAGCTTAGAGAGTAGCGGGGGATACAATGAGCAGTTCTTC. Translation: CASSLESSGGYNEQFF.

The gene calls are TRBV7-8 and TRBJ2-2; a possible D gene is TRBD1 (5 bases). Germline V gene lookup returns CDR1 SGHVS and CDR2 FQNEAQ. The CDR3 sequence is 14 residues long. Trimming took off 2 bases at V and 7 bases at J, with 11 bases between the two ends. CDR3 amino acids: CASSLQGQRGELFF. The CDR3 DNA reads as TGTGCCAGCAGCTTACAGGGTCAGCGCGGGGAGCTGTTTTTT.

V gene TRBV28 combines with J gene TRBJ2-5, with TRBD1 as a possible D gene (6 bases). The CDR3 has 16 residues. Per germline, CDR1 MDHEN and CDR2 SYDVKM. The V and J ends lost 3 bases and 2 bases respectively, with 16 bases between them. Here the CDR3 reads CASSLPRSRGQETQYF. DNA for the CDR3: TGTGCCAGCAGTTTGCCTAGATCGAGGGGGCAAGAGACCCAGTACTTC.

The J gene is TRBJ1-1, the V gene TRBV2, with D maybe TRBD1 (5 bases). CDR1 is SNHLY, CDR2 FYNNEI, per germline. This CDR3 comprises 12 residues. V dropped 8 bases and J dropped 10 bases, with 17 bases sitting between them. CDR3 coding DNA: TGTGCCAGCTTGGGTGGGGGGGAAGGAGCTTTCTTT. Protein sequence: CASLGGGEGAFF.

This clone occurred a few times. The J gene is TRBJ2-7, the V gene TRBV20-1; D unclear. Per germline, CDR1 DFQATT and CDR2 SNEGSKA (reference sequence). The V gene lost 2 bases and the J gene lost 4 bases, with 6 bases spanning the gap. This CDR3 spans 11 amino acids. The CDR3 reads CSARSRYEQYF. In DNA form, the CDR3 reads TGCAGTGCTAGATCCCGGTACGAGCAGTACTTC.

This chain connects TRBV6-1 to TRBJ1-4, with D unclear. Trimming left V 3 bases short and J 4 bases short, with 18 bases between. The germline CDR1 and CDR2 sequences are MNHNS and SASEGT. The CDR3 spans 17 residues. The CDR3 coding sequence is TGTGCCAGCAGTGACGCAGGATCCGGGATGGATAATGAAAAACTGTTTTTT. It encodes CASSDAGSGMDNEKLFF.

The chain joins TRBV5-1 to TRBJ2-2; 7 bases are shared with TRBD1. This CDR3 has 16 amino acids. The V segment lost 4 bases and the J segment 6 bases; nucleotides outside the gene matches: 12. CDR1 and CDR2 from the germline V gene are SGHRS and YFSETQ. The CDR3 bases are TGCGCCAGCAGCCTAAACAGGGGACCTTCGCCCGGGGAGCTGTTTTTT. The encoded protein is CASSLNRGPSPGELFF.

The chain couples TRBV6-5 to TRBJ2-7, with 8 positions matching TRBD2. The CDR3 loop spans 14 amino acids. From germline, CDR1 is MNHEY and CDR2 SVGAGI. The V and J ends lost 4 bases and 3 bases, in that order; junction bases with no gene match: 5. Here the CDR3 DNA reads TGTGCCAGCAGTTTCGGGGGGGCCGTCTACGAGCAGTACTTC. It translates to CASSFGGAVYEQYF.

This chain uses TRBV20-1 with TRBJ2-7, with D possibly TRBD1 on 6 matching bases. Germline values: CDR1 DFQATT, CDR2 SNEGSKA (reference sequence). Trimming took off 2 bases at V and 6 bases at J, with 8 bases between the two ends. The CDR3 loop spans 11 amino acids. The CDR3 loop reads CSARWTAEQYF. The CDR3 DNA reads TGCAGTGCTAGATGGACAGCCGAGCAGTACTTC.

This chain connects TRBV2 to TRBJ1-2, with TRBD1 matching over 7 bases. The CDR3 is 15 residues long. Germline CDR1 reads SNHLY; CDR2 reads FYNNEI. V lost 1 base and J lost 3; bases outside the gene matches: 5. CDR3: CASSEGGQRHYGYTF. The CDR3 DNA sequence: TGTGCCAGCAGTGAAGGGGGACAGCGGCACTATGGCTACACCTTC.

The chain carries TRBV27 and TRBJ1-1, with D maybe TRBD1 (5 bases). Germline V gives CDR1 MNHEY, CDR2 SMNVEV (reference sequence). Between the trimmed V and J ends, which lost 2 bases and 4 bases, there was a span of 11 bases. The CDR3 spans 14 residues. Here the CDR3 DNA reads TGTGCCAGCAGTTTACAGGGCTTGGGCACTGAAGCTTTCTTT. Translated, it gives CASSLQGLGTEAFF.

The V call is TRBV6-1, the J call TRBJ2-5; 9 nucleotides line up with TRBD1. Germline V gene data show CDR1 as MNHNS and CDR2 as SASEGT. The length of the CDR3 is 15 residues. The V and J ends lost 2 bases and 2 bases, in that order; junction bases with no gene match: 3. The CDR3 DNA follows: TGTGCCAGCAGTGAAAACAGGGGGCGGCAAGAGACCCAGTACTTC. Protein product: CASSENRGRQETQYF.

This sequence joins TRBV2 and TRBJ1-2, with 8 bases matching TRBD1. This CDR3 is built from 16 residues. V dropped 3 bases and J dropped 7; count of bases not matched to a gene: 13. From germline, CDR1 is SNHLY and CDR2 FYNNEI. This chain's CDR3 is CASSDPMDRVIPGYTF. The CDR3 bases are TGTGCCAGCAGTGACCCAATGGACAGGGTAATACCTGGCTACACCTTC.

The chain combines TRBV5-1 with TRBJ2-7; 9 bases are shared with TRBD2. The germline gives CDR1 SGHRS, CDR2 YFSETQ. The CDR3 sequence is 15 residues long. V dropped 4 bases and J dropped 0; count of bases not matched to a gene: 5. The CDR3 sequence: CASSGGGESSYEQYF. The CDR3 coding sequence is TGCGCCAGCAGCGGCGGGGGGGAGAGCTCCTACGAGCAGTACTTC. The complete variable domain, with remaining parts taken from reference TRBV5-1 and TRBJ2-7, reads KAGVTQTPRYLIKTRGQQVTLSCSPISGHRSVSWYQQTPGQGLQFLFEYFSETQRNKGNFPGRFSGRQFSNSRSEMNVSTLELGDSALYLCASSGGGESSYEQYFGPGTRLTVT.

This rearrangement joins TRBV6-1 to TRBJ1-1, with TRBD1 identical over 8 bases. Germline CDR1 is MNHNS and CDR2 is SASEGT. With 4 bases clipped from V and 0 bases from J, the junction kept 10 bases outside the gene matches. The CDR3 has 17 residues. The CDR3 DNA reads TGTGCCAGCAGTGCGATACCGGGACAGGCGGTGAACACTGAAGCTTTCTTT. The encoded protein is CASSAIPGQAVNTEAFF.

The V gene is TRBV11-2, the J gene TRBJ2-7; TRBD2 aligns across 12 bases. The germline V gene has CDR1 SGHAT and CDR2 FQNNGV. The CDR3 loop spans 15 amino acids. V dropped 5 bases and J dropped 3; count of bases not matched to a gene: 5. The CDR3 loop is CASSGTSGGNYEQYF. The CDR3 coding sequence is TGTGCCAGCAGCGGAACTAGCGGGGGGAACTACGAGCAGTACTTC.

This clone has only a few counts. The chain uses TRBV9 and TRBJ2-1, with 11 bases matching TRBD1. The CDR3 is made up of 16 amino acids. The trim removed 5 bases at V and 9 bases at J, leaving 13 bases unmatched. CDR1 is SGDLS, CDR2 YYNGEE, per germline. The CDR3, as DNA: TGTGCCAGCAGTGCCCCAGGACAGGGGGCCTTAATTGAGCAGTTCTTC. This encodes CASSAPGQGALIEQFF.

The chain combines TRBV19 with TRBJ2-1, with TRBD1 identical over 7 bases. This CDR3 has 15 residues. V was clipped by 4 bases and J by 5 bases; unmatched bases: 8. Germline V CDR1 and CDR2: LNHDA, SQIVND (reference sequence). The CDR3 sequence is CASSTHGGTDNEQFF. The DNA of the CDR3 is TGTGCCAGTAGTACCCACGGTGGGACAGACAATGAGCAGTTCTTC.

With regard to this clone: The junction does not match germline at one end; this may be a read error. V usage is TRBV10-3 and J usage is TRBJ1-1; weak D call: TRBD1 (6 bases). The V gene's germline CDR1 is ENHRY and CDR2 SYGVKD. The CDR3 is 15 residues long. DNA for the CDR3: TGTGCCATCAGTGGATCAGGGACATCGAACGCTGAAGCTTTCTTT. This encodes CAISGSGTSNAEAFF.

The chain uses TRBV6-6 and TRBJ2-3; 13 nucleotides line up with TRBD2. After removal of 5 bases from V and 6 bases from J, the junction contained 5 bases not matched to a gene. The germline CDR1 and CDR2 sequences are MNHNY and SVGAGI (reference sequence). This CDR3 region has 15 residues. The CDR3 is CASSTSGGAWDTQYF. CDR3 sequence (DNA): TGTGCCAGCAGTACTAGCGGGGGGGCGTGGGATACGCAGTATTTT.

The chain is built from TRBV7-2 and TRBJ1-2; 8 nucleotides agree with TRBD1. This CDR3 is 15 amino acids long. After removal of 1 base from V and 4 bases from J, the junction contained 5 bases not matched to a gene. CDR1 and CDR2 (germline): SGHTA, FQGNSA. The CDR3 protein is CASSLDRGGGYGYTF. The CDR3 DNA is TGTGCCAGCAGCTTAGACAGGGGGGGTGGCTATGGCTACACCTTC.